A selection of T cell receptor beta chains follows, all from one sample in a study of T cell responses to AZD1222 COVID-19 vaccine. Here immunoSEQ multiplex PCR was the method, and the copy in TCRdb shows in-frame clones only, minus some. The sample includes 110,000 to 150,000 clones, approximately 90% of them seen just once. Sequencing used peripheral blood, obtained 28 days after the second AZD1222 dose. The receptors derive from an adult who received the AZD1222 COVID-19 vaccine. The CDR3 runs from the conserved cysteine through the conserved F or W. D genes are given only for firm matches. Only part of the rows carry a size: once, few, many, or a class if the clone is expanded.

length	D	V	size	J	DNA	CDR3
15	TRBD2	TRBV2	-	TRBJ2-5	TGTGCCAGCAGACGACTAGCGGGGGGGCAAGAGACCCAGTACTTC	CASRRLAGGQETQYF
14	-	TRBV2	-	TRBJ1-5	TGTGCCAGCAGACAGGAGTATAGCAATCAGCCCCAGCATTTT	CASRQEYSNQPQHF
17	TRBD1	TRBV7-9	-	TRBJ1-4	TGTGCCAGCAGCTTTAGACAGGGAGGTTTGGGCGATGAAAAACTGTTTTTT	CASSFRQGGLGDEKLFF
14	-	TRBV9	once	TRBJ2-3	TGTGCCAGCAGCGTAGACAGCGGGACAGATACGCAGTATTTT	CASSVDSGTDTQYF
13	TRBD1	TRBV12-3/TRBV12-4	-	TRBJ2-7	TGTGCCAGCCGCGGACAGGGCCGCTACGAGCAGTACTTC	CASRGQGRYEQYF
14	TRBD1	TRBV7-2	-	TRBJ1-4	TGTGCCAGCAGCCCCGGAGGGACAGGGGGTAAACTGTTTTTT	CASSPGGTGGKLFF
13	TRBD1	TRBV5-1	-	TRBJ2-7	TGCGCCAGCAGCTCGGACAGGGTTTACGAGCAGTACTTC	CASSSDRVYEQYF
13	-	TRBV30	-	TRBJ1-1	TGTGCCTGGAGTGTTATGGGCGGCACTGAAGCTTTCTTT	CAWSVMGGTEAFF
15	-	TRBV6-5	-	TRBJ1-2	TGTGCCAGCAGTCGGGAGAAGGGTCTCGGCTATGGCTACACCTTC	CASSREKGLGYGYTF
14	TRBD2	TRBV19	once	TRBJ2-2	TGTGCCAGTAAACTAGCGGGGGAGGCCGGGGAGCTGTTTTTT	CASKLAGEAGELFF
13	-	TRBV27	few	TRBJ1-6	TGTGCCAGCAGTTTGAGGGGTTATTCACCCCTCCACTTT	CASSLRGYSPLHF
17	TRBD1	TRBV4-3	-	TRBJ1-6	TGCGCCAGCAGCCAAGATCCCCCCGGGACAGGCCCTTCACCCCTCCACTTT	CASSQDPPGTGPSPLHF
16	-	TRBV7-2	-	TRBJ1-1	TGTGCCAGCAGCTTAATGGACGGGGCGCTGGGCACTGAAGCTTTCTTT	CASSLMDGALGTEAFF
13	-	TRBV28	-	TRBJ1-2	TGTGCCAGCAGTTCGGGGCGGGGGTATGGCTACACCTTC	CASSSGRGYGYTF
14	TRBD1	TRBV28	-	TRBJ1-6	TGTGCCAGCGACCCAGGACAGGGTAATTCACCCCTCCACTTT	CASDPGQGNSPLHF
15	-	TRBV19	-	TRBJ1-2	TGTGCCAGTAGTAGCGGGGTCCACGGTAACTATGGCTACACCTTC	CASSSGVHGNYGYTF
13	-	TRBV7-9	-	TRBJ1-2	TGTGCCAGCAGCTTAGGCTTGGGCTATGGCTACACCTTC	CASSLGLGYGYTF
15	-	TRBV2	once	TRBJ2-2	TGTGCCAGCACTAGGGAAAAACCTCCGTCCGGGGAGCTGTTTTTT	CASTREKPPSGELFF
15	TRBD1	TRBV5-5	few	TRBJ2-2	TGTGCCAGCAGTCCGACAGGGGAGCGTACCGGGGAGCTGTTTTTT	CASSPTGERTGELFF
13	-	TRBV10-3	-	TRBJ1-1	TGTGCCATCAGTGAGTCTGAATTCCTTGAAGCTTTCTTT	CAISESEFLEAFF
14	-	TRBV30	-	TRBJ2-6	TGTGCCTGGGACAGGAGCTCTGGGGCCAACGTCCTGACTTTC	CAWDRSSGANVLTF
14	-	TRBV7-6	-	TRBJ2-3	TGTGCCAGCAGCTTTGGGCCAAACACAGATACGCAGTATTTT	CASSFGPNTDTQYF
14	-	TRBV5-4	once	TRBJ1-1	TGTGCCAGCAGCTCGGGACAATCAAACACTGAAGCTTTCTTT	CASSSGQSNTEAFF
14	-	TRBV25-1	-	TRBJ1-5	TGTGCCAGCAGTGAATGGGGCACCCATCAGCCCCAGCATTTT	CASSEWGTHQPQHF
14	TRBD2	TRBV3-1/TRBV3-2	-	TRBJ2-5	TGTGCCAGCAGCCGGGGAGGGTTCCCAGAGACCCAGTACTTC	CASSRGGFPETQYF
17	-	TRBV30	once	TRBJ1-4	TGTGCCTGGAATACCCGAATATGGGCCCCAAGGGGTGAAAAACTGTTTTTT	CAWNTRIWAPRGEKLFF
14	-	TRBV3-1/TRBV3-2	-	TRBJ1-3	TGTGCCAGCAGCCTCGGAGGGGACGGAAACACCATATATTTT	CASSLGGDGNTIYF
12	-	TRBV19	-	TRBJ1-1	TGTGCCAGTAGTATACAGGGCCCTGAAGCTTTCTTT	CASSIQGPEAFF
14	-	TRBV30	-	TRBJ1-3	TGTGCCTGGAGTGTTCAGGGTATGGGAAACACCATATATTTT	CAWSVQGMGNTIYF
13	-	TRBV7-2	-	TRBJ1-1	TGTGCCAGCAGCGAATTTAGGGGCACTGAAGCTTTCTTT	CASSEFRGTEAFF
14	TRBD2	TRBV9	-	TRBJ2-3	TGTGCCAGCAGCCTAGCGGGTAGCACAGATACGCAGTATTTT	CASSLAGSTDTQYF
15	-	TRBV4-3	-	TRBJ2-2	TGCGCCAGCAGCCAAGACCCTGCCTTTGGAGGGGAGCTGTTTTTT	CASSQDPAFGGELFF
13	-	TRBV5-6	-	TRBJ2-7	TGTGCCAGCAGCTCCCGGGGGTCCTACGAGCAGTACTTC	CASSSRGSYEQYF
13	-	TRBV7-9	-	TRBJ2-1	TGTGCCAGCAGCTTTCGGGAGTTCGATGAGCAGTTCTTC	CASSFREFDEQFF
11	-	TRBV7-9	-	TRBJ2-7	TGTGCCAGCAGCCGAAACTACGAGCAGTACTTC	CASSRNYEQYF
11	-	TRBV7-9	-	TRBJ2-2	TGTGCCAGCAGCTTACTTAGGGAGCTGTTTTTT	CASSLLRELFF
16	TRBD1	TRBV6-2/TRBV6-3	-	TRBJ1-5	TGTGCCAGCAGTCAAACAGGGGAAATAAGCAATCAGCCCCAGCATTTT	CASSQTGEISNQPQHF
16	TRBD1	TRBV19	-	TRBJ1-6	TGTGCCAGTAGTATTGTACCGACAGGGGGATTTTCACCCCTCCACTTT	CASSIVPTGGFSPLHF
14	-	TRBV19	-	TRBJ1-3	TGTGCCAGTCTCCCCACCGGCGCTGGAAACACCATATATTTT	CASLPTGAGNTIYF
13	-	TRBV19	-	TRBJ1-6	TGTGCCAGTAGTTCGGGGGGTAATTCACCCCTCCACTTT	CASSSGGNSPLHF
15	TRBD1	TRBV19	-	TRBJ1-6	TGTGCCAGTAGTACCCTCCCGGACAGGTGGACACCCCTCCACTTT	CASSTLPDRWTPLHF
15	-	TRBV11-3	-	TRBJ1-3	TGTGCCAGCAGCTCCGGGGGGAGCTCTGGAAACACCATATATTTT	CASSSGGSSGNTIYF
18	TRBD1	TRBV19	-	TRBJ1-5	TGTGCCAGTAGTCTATTTTCAGGGACAGTCATTTCAAGCCAGCCCCAGCATTTT	CASSLFSGTVISSQPQHF
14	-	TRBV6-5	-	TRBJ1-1	TGTGCCAGCAGGTCCGCCAGGGGGAACACTGAAGCTTTCTTT	CASRSARGNTEAFF
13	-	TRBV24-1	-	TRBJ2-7	TGTGCCACCAGTCCTGGACAATCCTACGAGCAGTACTTC	CATSPGQSYEQYF
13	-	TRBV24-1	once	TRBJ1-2	TGTGCCACCAGTGACACAGGGTTCTCTGGCTACACCTTC	CATSDTGFSGYTF
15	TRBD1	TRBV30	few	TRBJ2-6	TGTGCCTGCCCGGACAGGAGGTCTGGGGCCAACGTCCTGACTTTC	CACPDRRSGANVLTF
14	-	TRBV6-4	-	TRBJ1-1	TGTGCCAGCAGTGCCTACGGTGGGAACACTGAAGCTTTCTTT	CASSAYGGNTEAFF
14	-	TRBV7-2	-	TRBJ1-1	TGTGCCAGCAGCTTGGGTGACAGGAACACTGAAGCTTTCTTT	CASSLGDRNTEAFF
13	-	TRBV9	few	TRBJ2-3	TGTGCCAGCAGACGGGACTCCACAGATACGCAGTATTTT	CASRRDSTDTQYF
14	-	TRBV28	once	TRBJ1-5	TGTGCCAGCAGAAGGACCACCTACAATCAGCCCCAGCATTTT	CASRRTTYNQPQHF
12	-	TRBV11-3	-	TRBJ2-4	TGTGCCAGCAGCTTAGATCAAAACATTCAGTACTTC	CASSLDQNIQYF
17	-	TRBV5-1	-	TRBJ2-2	TGCGCCAGCAGCTTGGCCCCCTTTAGCGGCAACACCGGGGAGCTGTTTTTT	CASSLAPFSGNTGELFF
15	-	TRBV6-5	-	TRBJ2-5	TGTGCCAGCAGTTACTTCCGGGGGCCGGGGGAGACCCAGTACTTC	CASSYFRGPGETQYF
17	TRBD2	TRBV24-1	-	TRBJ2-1	TGTGCCACCAGTGATTCGGGACCAAGCGGGATTAACAATGAGCAGTTCTTC	CATSDSGPSGINNEQFF
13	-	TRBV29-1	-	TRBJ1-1	TGCAGCGGAGGTGGACAGTTGAACACTGAAGCTTTCTTT	CSGGGQLNTEAFF
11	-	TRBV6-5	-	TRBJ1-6	TGTGCCGCGTCCTATAATTCACCCCTCCACTTT	CAASYNSPLHF
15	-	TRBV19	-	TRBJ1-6	TGTGCCAGTAACCTTCCCCAGGTCACCAATTCACCCCTCCACTTT	CASNLPQVTNSPLHF
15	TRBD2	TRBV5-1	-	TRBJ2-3	TGCGCCAGCAGCCAACTAGCGGGGGGAGCAGATACGCAGTATTTT	CASSQLAGGADTQYF
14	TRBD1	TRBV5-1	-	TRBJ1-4	TGCGCCAGCTCGACTCTTCAGGGGGATGAAAAACTGTTTTTT	CASSTLQGDEKLFF